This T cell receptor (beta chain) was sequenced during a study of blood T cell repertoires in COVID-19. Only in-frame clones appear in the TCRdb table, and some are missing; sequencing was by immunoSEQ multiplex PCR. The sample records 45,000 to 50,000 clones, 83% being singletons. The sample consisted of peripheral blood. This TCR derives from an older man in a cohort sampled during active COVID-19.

The CDR3 is CSASRGDYPGEQYF. The CDR3 bases are TGCAGTGCTAGTAGAGGGGACTATCCGGGTGAGCAGTACTTC. This chain connects TRBV20-1 to TRBJ2-7; TRBD2 matches at 7 bases. Looked up from germline, CDR1 is DFQATT and CDR2 is SNEGSKA (reference sequence). The V gene end was trimmed by 3 bases and the J gene end by 7 bases; junction bases not matched to a gene: 12. The CDR3 runs 14 residues.